This TCR beta chain was profiled in a study of immune cell composition in non-small cell lung cancer. Whole-study findings and limits: Adenocarcinomas with higher top tumour-associated clone frequency had more reactive TILs.

This clone was counted only a few times. Its cognate antigen is unknown. Data came from immunoSEQ multiplex PCR; TCRdb stores just in-frame clones and leaves some out. The data contain 7,500 to 9,000 clones, about 80% of them singletons. The normal lung sample lay at least 3 cm, and maximally far, from the tumour. This TCR was recovered from a human donor with non-small cell lung cancer. Input material: non-adjacent lung tissue.

CDR3 protein: CASSYGTSRYGYTF. In DNA form, the CDR3 reads TGTGCCAGCAGTTACGGGACATCTCGGTATGGCTACACCTTC. This chain connects TRBV6-5 to TRBJ1-2; maybe TRBD1 (6 bases). CDR1 and CDR2 from the germline V gene are MNHEY and SVGAGI. The CDR3 length is 14 residues. V gave up 2 bases and J gave up 5 bases, with 12 bases separating them.